What follows describes a single T cell receptor (beta chain). Quantitative 5'-RACE with molecular barcodes was used to make the TCR beta libraries. TCRdb called the 5' RACE reads again in MiXCR, with one record for every CDR3 protein. The repertoire includes 150,000 to 200,000 distinct CDR3 sequences, 9.5% to 15% of them detected once, and 15% to 20% sits in the top ten. The data derive from a study of CD8 T cells in ankylosing spondylitis. Germline CDR1 reads SQVTM; CDR2 reads ANQGSEA. CDR3 size: 15 residues. The V and J ends lost 6 bases and 5 bases respectively, with 23 bases between them. The source material was blood, either unsorted or a sorted T cell fraction (not recorded which). The chain has TRBV29-1 and TRBJ2-7; perhaps TRBD1 as D (5 bases). The TCR sequence derives from a male donor with ankylosing spondylitis or in good health (not recorded which). CDR3 in DNA: TGCAGCGTATGGGGCCAGCAGGGAACGGAGAACGAGCAGTACTTC. Protein product: CSVWGQQGTENEQYF.